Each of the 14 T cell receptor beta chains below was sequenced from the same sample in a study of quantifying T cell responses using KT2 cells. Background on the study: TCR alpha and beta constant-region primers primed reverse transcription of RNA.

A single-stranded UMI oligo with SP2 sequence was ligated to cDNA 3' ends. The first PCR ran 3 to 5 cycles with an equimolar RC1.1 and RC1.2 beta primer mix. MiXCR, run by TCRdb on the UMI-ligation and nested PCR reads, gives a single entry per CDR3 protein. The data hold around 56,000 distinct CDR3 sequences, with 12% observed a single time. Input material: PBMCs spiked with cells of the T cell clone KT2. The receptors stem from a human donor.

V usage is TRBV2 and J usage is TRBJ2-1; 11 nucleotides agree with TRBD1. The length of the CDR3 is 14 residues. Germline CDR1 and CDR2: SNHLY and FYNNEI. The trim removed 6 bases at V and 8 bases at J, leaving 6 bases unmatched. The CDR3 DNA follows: TGTGCCAGCAGGGGGGACAGGGGGTACGATGAGCAGTTCTTC. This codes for CASRGDRGYDEQFF.

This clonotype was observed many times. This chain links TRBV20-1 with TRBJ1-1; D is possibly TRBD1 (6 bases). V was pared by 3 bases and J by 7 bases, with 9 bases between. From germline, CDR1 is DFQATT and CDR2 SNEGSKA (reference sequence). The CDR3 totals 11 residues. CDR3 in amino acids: CSASGGLEAFF. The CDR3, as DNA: TGCAGTGCTAGTGGGGGCCTTGAAGCTTTCTTT.

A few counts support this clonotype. The CDR3 protein is CASSLDRTGELFF. The CDR3 DNA reads TGCGCCAGCAGCTTGGATAGAACCGGGGAGCTGTTTTTT. This chain joins TRBV5-1 and TRBJ2-2, with unresolved D. The CDR3 consists of 13 residues. The V end was cut by 0 bases, the J end by 5 bases, with 5 bases between. Germline-derived CDR1 and CDR2 are SGHRS and YFSETQ.

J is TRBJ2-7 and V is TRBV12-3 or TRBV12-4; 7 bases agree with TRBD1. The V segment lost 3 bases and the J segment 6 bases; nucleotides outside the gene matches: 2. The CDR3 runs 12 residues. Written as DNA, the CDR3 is TGTGCCAGCAGTTTGTACAGGGGCGAGCAGTACTTC. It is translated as CASSLYRGEQYF.

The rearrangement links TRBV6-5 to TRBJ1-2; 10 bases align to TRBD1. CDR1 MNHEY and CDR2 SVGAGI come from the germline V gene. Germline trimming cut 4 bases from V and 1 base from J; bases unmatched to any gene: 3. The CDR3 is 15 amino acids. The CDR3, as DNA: TGTGCCAGCAGTTCCTGGACAGGGGGTAACTATGGCTACACCTTC. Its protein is CASSSWTGGNYGYTF.

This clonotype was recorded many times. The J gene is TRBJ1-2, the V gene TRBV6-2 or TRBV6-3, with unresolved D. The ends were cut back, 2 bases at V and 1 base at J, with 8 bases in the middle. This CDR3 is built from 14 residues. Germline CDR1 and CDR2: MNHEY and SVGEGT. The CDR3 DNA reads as TGTGCCAGCAGTTACGAGCAGATTAACTATGGCTACACCTTC. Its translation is CASSYEQINYGYTF.

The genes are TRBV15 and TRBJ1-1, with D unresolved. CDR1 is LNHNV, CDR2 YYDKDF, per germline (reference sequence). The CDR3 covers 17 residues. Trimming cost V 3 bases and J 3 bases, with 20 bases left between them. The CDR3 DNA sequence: TGTGCCACCAGCAGGGCAAGATGGATCAGAGCGGACACTGAAGCTTTCTTT. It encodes CATSRARWIRADTEAFF.

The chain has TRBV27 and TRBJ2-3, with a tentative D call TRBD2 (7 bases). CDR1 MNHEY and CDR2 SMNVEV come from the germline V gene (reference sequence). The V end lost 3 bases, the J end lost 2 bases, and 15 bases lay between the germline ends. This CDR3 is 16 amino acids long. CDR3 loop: CASSFGAGANTDTQYF. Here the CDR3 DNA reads TGTGCCAGCAGTTTTGGCGCGGGGGCCAACACAGATACGCAGTATTTT.

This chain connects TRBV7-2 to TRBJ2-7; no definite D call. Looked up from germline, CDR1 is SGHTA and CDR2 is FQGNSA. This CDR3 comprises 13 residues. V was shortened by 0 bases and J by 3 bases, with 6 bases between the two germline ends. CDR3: CASSLAGFYEQYF. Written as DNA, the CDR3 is TGTGCCAGCAGCTTAGCGGGTTTCTACGAGCAGTACTTC.

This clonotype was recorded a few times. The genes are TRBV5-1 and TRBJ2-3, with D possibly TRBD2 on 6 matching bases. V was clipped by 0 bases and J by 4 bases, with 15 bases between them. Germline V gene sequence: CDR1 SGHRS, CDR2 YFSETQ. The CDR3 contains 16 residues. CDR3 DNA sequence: TGCGCCAGCAGCTTGGCTAAGCGGGCGGGCGCAGATACGCAGTATTTT. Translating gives CASSLAKRAGADTQYF.

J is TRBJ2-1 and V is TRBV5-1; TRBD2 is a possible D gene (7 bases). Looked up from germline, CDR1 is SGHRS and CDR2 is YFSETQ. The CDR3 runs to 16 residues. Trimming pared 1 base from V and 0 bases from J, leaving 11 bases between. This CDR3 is CASSLRGGSSYNEQFF. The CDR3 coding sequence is TGCGCCAGCAGCTTGAGGGGGGGAAGCTCCTACAATGAGCAGTTCTTC.

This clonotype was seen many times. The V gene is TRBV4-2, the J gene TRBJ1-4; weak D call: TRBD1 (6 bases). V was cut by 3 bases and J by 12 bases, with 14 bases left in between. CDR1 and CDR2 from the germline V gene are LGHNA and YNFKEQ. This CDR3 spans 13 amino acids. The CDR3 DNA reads TGTGCCAGCAGCCACAAACCGGGACACCAACTGTTTTTT. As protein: CASSHKPGHQLFF.

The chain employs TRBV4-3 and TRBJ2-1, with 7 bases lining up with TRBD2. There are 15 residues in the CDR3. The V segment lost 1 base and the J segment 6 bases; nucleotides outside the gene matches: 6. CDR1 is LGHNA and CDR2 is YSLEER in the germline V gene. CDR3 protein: CASSQGGAGVNEQFF. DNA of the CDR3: TGCGCCAGCAGCCAAGGCGGGGCGGGAGTCAATGAGCAGTTCTTC.

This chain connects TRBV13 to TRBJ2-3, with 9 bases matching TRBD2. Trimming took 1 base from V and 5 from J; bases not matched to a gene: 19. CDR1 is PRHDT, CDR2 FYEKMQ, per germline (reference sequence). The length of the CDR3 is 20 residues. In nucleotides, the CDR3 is TGTGCCAGCAGCTTAGTGCGCGGGTTCCTAGCGGGATTCGGTGGAGATACGCAGTATTTT. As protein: CASSLVRGFLAGFGGDTQYF.